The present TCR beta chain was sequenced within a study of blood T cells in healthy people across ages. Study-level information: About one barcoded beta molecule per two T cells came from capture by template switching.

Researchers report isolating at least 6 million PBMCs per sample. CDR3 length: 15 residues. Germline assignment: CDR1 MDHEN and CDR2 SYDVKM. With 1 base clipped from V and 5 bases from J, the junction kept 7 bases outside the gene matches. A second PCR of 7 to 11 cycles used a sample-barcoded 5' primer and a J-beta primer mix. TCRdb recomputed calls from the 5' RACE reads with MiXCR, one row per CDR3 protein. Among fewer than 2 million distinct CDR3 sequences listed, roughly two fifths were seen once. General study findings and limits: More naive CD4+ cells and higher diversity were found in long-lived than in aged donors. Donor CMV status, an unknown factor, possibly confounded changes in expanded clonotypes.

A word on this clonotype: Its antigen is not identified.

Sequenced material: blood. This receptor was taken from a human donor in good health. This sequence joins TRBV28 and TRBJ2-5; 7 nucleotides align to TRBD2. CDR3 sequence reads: CASSLSTGGSETQYF. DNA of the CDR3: TGTGCCAGCAGTTTATCGACGGGGGGTAGTGAGACCCAGTACTTC.